A selection of T cell receptor beta chains follows, all from one sample in a study of T cells in tumors after PD-1 blockade. Sequenced by immunoSEQ multiplex PCR; TCRdb stores in-frame clones only, minus some. The table includes 60,000 to 65,000 clones, roughly 70% detected once. The material was PBMCs, obtained after anti-PD-1 treatment. The receptors originated from a human donor with basal cell carcinoma. The CDR3 runs from the conserved cysteine through the conserved F or W. D genes are given only for firm matches. Clone size, where shown, is once, few, many, or a class for clones that have expanded.

cdr3_length clone_size j_call v_call d_call cdr3_nt cdr3_aa
13 few TRBJ1-6 TRBV29-1 TRBD1 TGCAGCGTTGGGACAGGGGGAGATTCACCCCTCCACTTT CSVGTGGDSPLHF
15 NA TRBJ1-5 TRBV4-1 TRBD1 TGCGCCAGCAGCCAACCGGACAGGGTTCCTCAGCCCCAGCATTTT CASSQPDRVPQPQHF
17 NA TRBJ1-5 TRBV15 NA TGTGCCACCAGCAGCCCCGTTTTCCGGGGGCGCGGACAGCCCCAGCATTTT CATSSPVFRGRGQPQHF
10 few TRBJ2-7 TRBV2 NA TGTGCCAGCAGACGGAGCGAGCAGTACTTC CASRRSEQYF
15 NA TRBJ1-6 TRBV7-2 NA TGTGCCAGCAGCTTGCCCGGCTCCTATAATTCACCCCTCCACTTT CASSLPGSYNSPLHF
13 NA TRBJ1-1 TRBV30 NA TGTGCCTGGAGTTCAAATCTGAACACTGAAGCTTTCTTT CAWSSNLNTEAFF
15 NA TRBJ1-4 TRBV30 TRBD1 TGTGCCTGGAGCGCTGGGACAGCTAATAATGAAAAACTGTTTTTT CAWSAGTANNEKLFF
17 few TRBJ2-6 TRBV5-1 TRBD2 TGCGCCAGCGGCCCCGGGGGGGGTAACTCTGGGGCCAACGTCCTGACTTTC CASGPGGGNSGANVLTF
10 NA TRBJ1-1 TRBV2 NA TGTGCCAGCAGCAATCCCGGGGCTTTCTTT CASSNPGAFF
17 few TRBJ1-5 TRBV28 NA TGTGCCAGCACCCCCGTTGGGAGCTTTTCTAGCAATCAGCCCCAGCATTTT CASTPVGSFSSNQPQHF
15 NA TRBJ2-3 TRBV19 TRBD1 TGTGCCAGTAGTACCCGGGACAGGGGAGGGGATACGCAGTATTTT CASSTRDRGGDTQYF
14 NA TRBJ1-3 TRBV6-2/TRBV6-3 NA TGTGCCAGCAGTTACTCGACCTCTGGAAACACCATATATTTT CASSYSTSGNTIYF
15 NA TRBJ2-2 TRBV5-1 NA TGCGCCAGCAGCTTGGCCTTACCCGTCGCCGGGGAGCTGTTTTTT CASSLALPVAGELFF
13 NA TRBJ2-7 TRBV12-3/TRBV12-4 TRBD2 TGTGCCAGCAGTAGCGGGGGGCCCTACGAGCAGTACTTC CASSSGGPYEQYF
15 NA TRBJ2-2 TRBV19 NA TGTGCCAGTAGTGCACAAGAAACGAACACCGGGGAGCTGTTTTTT CASSAQETNTGELFF
15 NA TRBJ2-1 TRBV6-5 NA TGTGCCAGCAGGTCAGGCCAAAGTTACTACAATGAGCAGTTCTTC CASRSGQSYYNEQFF
12 NA TRBJ2-7 TRBV12-3/TRBV12-4 NA TGTGCCAGCAGAACTCAAGGATACGAGCAGTACTTC CASRTQGYEQYF
13 once TRBJ2-7 TRBV28 NA TGTGCCAGCAAACCGGGACAAGGCTACGAGCAGTACTTC CASKPGQGYEQYF
15 NA TRBJ1-2 TRBV19 NA TGTGCCAGTAGCCCCTGGGGTCAGCCCCATTATGGCTACACCTTC CASSPWGQPHYGYTF
15 NA TRBJ1-3 TRBV7-8 NA TGTGCCAGCAGCTTAGCATCAGTTCCTGGAAACACCATATATTTT CASSLASVPGNTIYF
15 once TRBJ1-2 TRBV28 TRBD1 TGTGCCAGCAGAACAGGGACAGGGGGCTTAGGTGGCTACACCTTC CASRTGTGGLGGYTF
16 NA TRBJ1-2 TRBV19 NA TGTGCCAGTAGTATATTGGCCGGGGGGTCGGGCTATGGCTACACCTTC CASSILAGGSGYGYTF
15 few TRBJ2-3 TRBV6-5 NA TGTGCCAGCAGGAGGGGGGACAGAGGGTCAGATACGCAGTATTTT CASRRGDRGSDTQYF
13 NA TRBJ2-7 TRBV5-4 NA TGTGCCAGCAGCTTTCAGACCCACGGCGAGCAGTACTTC CASSFQTHGEQYF
15 NA TRBJ2-1 TRBV7-2 TRBD2 TGTGCCAGCAGCTTATTAAGCGGGGGGGGTAATGAGCAGTTCTTC CASSLLSGGGNEQFF
12 NA TRBJ2-1 TRBV5-1 NA TGCGCCAGCAGCTTGGTGGGGACTGTGAGGTTCTTC CASSLVGTVRFF
15 NA TRBJ2-5 TRBV19 NA TGTGCCAGTAGCCTCGGGGCTCTCAAGGGGGAGACCCAGTACTTC CASSLGALKGETQYF
14 NA TRBJ2-5 TRBV6-1 NA TGTGCCAGCAGCACGGGACTGAACCAAGAGACCCAGTACTTC CASSTGLNQETQYF
16 NA TRBJ2-3 TRBV30 TRBD2 TGTGCCTGGACTAGCGCTCGGGGGGGCTCCACAGATACGCAGTATTTT CAWTSARGGSTDTQYF
14 NA TRBJ2-7 TRBV30 TRBD2 TGTGCCTGGGGGATACAGCGGGGGTCCTACGAGCAGTACTTC CAWGIQRGSYEQYF
14 NA TRBJ2-7 TRBV14 TRBD1 TGTGCCAGCAGCTTCCGGGACAGGGTCGACGAGCAGTACTTC CASSFRDRVDEQYF
13 few TRBJ1-1 TRBV3-1/TRBV3-2 NA TGTGCCAGCAGCCAAGCGGGTTGGGGTGAAGCTTTCTTT CASSQAGWGEAFF
12 NA TRBJ1-2 TRBV6-5 NA TGTGCCACTCGGGGGCCCAGCGTCGGCTACACCTTC CATRGPSVGYTF
17 NA TRBJ2-6 TRBV25-1 TRBD1 TGTGCCAGTACTTCCGGGACAGGGACATCTGGGGCCAACGTCCTGACTTTC CASTSGTGTSGANVLTF
17 NA TRBJ2-1 TRBV4-1 NA TGCGCCAGCAGCCCAGAGGAGAGGGGGGGCCTTTTGAATGAGCAGTTCTTC CASSPEERGGLLNEQFF
15 NA TRBJ2-3 TRBV4-2 TRBD2 TGTGCCAGCAGCCAAGCTAGCGGGCTCGCAGATACGCAGTATTTT CASSQASGLADTQYF
15 NA TRBJ1-2 TRBV19 NA TGTGCCAGTAGTACGTCCGGGACCGGGCCGGGTGGCTACACCTTC CASSTSGTGPGGYTF
11 NA TRBJ1-2 TRBV25-1 NA TGTGCCAGCAGTCCTGGGGAAGGCTACACCTTC CASSPGEGYTF
13 NA TRBJ2-1 TRBV7-2 TRBD2 TGTGCCAGCAGCGAGGGACTATACAATGAGCAGTTCTTC CASSEGLYNEQFF
15 NA TRBJ1-1 TRBV7-9 NA TGTGCCAGCAGGCGTACAGGTTTGGGGGGCACTGAAGCTTTCTTT CASRRTGLGGTEAFF
13 NA TRBJ2-7 TRBV3-1/TRBV3-2 TRBD2 TGTGCCAGCAGGGGACTAGCCCAAGACGAGCAGTACTTC CASRGLAQDEQYF
13 NA TRBJ2-7 TRBV29-1 NA TGCAGCGTTGAAGATCTTTTCTCGGGGAAGCAGTACTTC CSVEDLFSGKQYF
15 NA TRBJ2-6 TRBV4-2 NA TGTGCCAGCAGCCAACCGGGCTCTGGGGCCAACGTCCTGACTTTC CASSQPGSGANVLTF
13 once TRBJ1-2 TRBV7-9 NA TGTGCCAGCAGCCCGGACGGGGAATATGGCTACACCTTC CASSPDGEYGYTF
13 NA TRBJ2-3 TRBV12-3/TRBV12-4 NA TGTGCCAGCAGTTCTGTGGGCACAGATACGCAGTATTTT CASSSVGTDTQYF
13 NA TRBJ1-2 TRBV13 TRBD1 TGTGCCAGCAGCTCGACAGGGGACTATGGCTACACCTTC CASSSTGDYGYTF
16 NA TRBJ2-7 TRBV28 TRBD2 TGTGCCAGCAGTTACCTCTTTGGGAGCGGGGGCGGCGAGCAGTACTTC CASSYLFGSGGGEQYF
17 NA TRBJ2-3 TRBV3-1/TRBV3-2 TRBD1 TGTGCCAGCAGCCAGAGACAGGGGTTGAGGGACACAGATACGCAGTATTTT CASSQRQGLRDTDTQYF
16 NA TRBJ2-3 TRBV24-1 TRBD2 TGTGCCACCAGTGACCGTAGCGGGGGGGCGGAAGATACGCAGTATTTT CATSDRSGGAEDTQYF
16 NA TRBJ1-6 TRBV3-1/TRBV3-2 NA TGTGCCAGCAGCGCGAATTCCGGGCCTAGAAATTCACCCCTCCACTTT CASSANSGPRNSPLHF
14 NA TRBJ2-2 TRBV5-6 TRBD1 TGTGCCAGCAGCCGACAGGGTGTGAGCGGGGAGCTGTTTTTT CASSRQGVSGELFF
17 NA TRBJ1-4 TRBV5-1 TRBD1 TGCGCCAGCAGCACGGACAGGGGGCGTACAACTAATGAAAAACTGTTTTTT CASSTDRGRTTNEKLFF
11 NA TRBJ2-5 TRBV5-4 NA TGTGCCAGCAGCAAGCAAGAGACCCAGTACTTC CASSKQETQYF
14 NA TRBJ1-2 TRBV6-5 NA TGTGCCAGCAAGGGGGGGGCGGTGTCCTATGGCTACACCTTC CASKGGAVSYGYTF
13 NA TRBJ2-5 TRBV18 TRBD2 TGTGCCAGCTCACCACTAGCGGGGGAGACCCAGTACTTC CASSPLAGETQYF